The 7 T cell receptor beta chains below were found in one sample sequenced in a study of monozygotic twins with inflammatory bowel disease. TCRdb reprocessed the 5' RACE reads and reports one entry per CDR3 protein, with no DNA. This table holds hundreds of thousands of distinct CDR3 sequences. Sequencing was done on a sample of blood. These receptors all come from a human donor with ulcerative colitis or Crohn's disease, or a healthy co-twin of an affected twin (not recorded which).

The chain links TRBV20-1 to TRBJ2-1; TCRdb's D call, TRBD2, is unchecked because there is no DNA. The CDR3 consists of 14 residues. The germline V gene encodes CDR1 DFQATT and CDR2 SNEGSKA (reference sequence). This CDR3 is CSVPTSGARDEQFF.

The chain links TRBV6-5 to TRBJ1-2; the TCRdb D gene call, TRBD1, has no DNA to confirm it. The CDR3 is made up of 13 amino acids. CDR1 and CDR2 from the germline V gene are MNHEY and SVGAGI. The CDR3 reads CASSYRGQGGYTF.

The chain is built from TRBV7-2 and TRBJ2-3; TCRdb's assignment of TRBD1 cannot be checked, as there is no DNA. The CDR3 has 14 residues. The germline V gene has CDR1 SGHTA and CDR2 FQGNSA. The CDR3 spells CASSLSRQGDTQYF.

The V call is TRBV5-1, the J call TRBJ2-5; TCRdb returns TRBD1, unconfirmable since there is no DNA. CDR1 and CDR2 from the germline V gene are SGHRS and YFSETQ. The CDR3 spans 13 residues. The CDR3 sequence is CASRNMGSETQYF.

V and J are TRBV6-5 and TRBJ2-1; TCRdb selects TRBD2, and the lack of DNA leaves this call unchecked. CDR1 and CDR2 (germline): MNHEY, SVGAGI. The CDR3 totals 15 residues. CDR3 in amino acids: CASSYREAGGNEQFF.

The genes are TRBV24-1 and TRBJ2-3; the TCRdb D gene call, TRBD1, has no DNA to confirm it. CDR1 KGHDR and CDR2 SFDVKD come from the germline V gene. This CDR3 spans 14 amino acids. Here the CDR3 reads CATSDPGGGDTQYF.

This chain links TRBV12-3 or TRBV12-4 with TRBJ1-5; the D gene TCRdb calls, TRBD1, cannot be checked with no DNA. The CDR3 covers 15 residues. The CDR3 reads CASSFYSGSNQPQHF.